These 17 T cell receptor beta chains share one sample of origin, sequenced in a study of T cell repertoires in cytomegalovirus infection. These receptors have no identified antigens. MiXCR, run by TCRdb on the reads, gives a single entry per CDR3 protein. The sample has around 110,000 distinct CDR3 sequences; around 9.1% are singletons. The sequenced sample consisted of PBMCs, sequenced either directly or after in vitro stimulation (not recorded which). The receptors were sampled from a human donor in good health (CMV status not recorded). Some clones in this sample may be carry-over from other donors' samples.

This clonotype has at least ten counts. The chain recombines TRBV12-3 or TRBV12-4 with TRBJ1-2; weak D call: TRBD1 (6 bases). There are 13 residues in the CDR3. The germline V and J ends were trimmed by 5 bases and 5 bases, with 12 bases remaining between them. CDR3 loop: CASSPDRQYGYTF. CDR3 bases: TGTGCCAGCAGTCCGGACAGACAGTATGGCTACACCTTC.

This clonotype was counted ten times or more. This chain uses TRBV6-2 or TRBV6-3 with TRBJ2-5; possible D gene TRBD1, 6 bases. The CDR3 contains 17 residues. Trimming left V 1 base short and J 2 bases short, with 17 bases between. Germline lookup yields CDR1 MNHEY and CDR2 SVGEGT. The chain's CDR3 is CASSYLPFRDKQETQYF. In DNA, the CDR3 is TGTGCCAGCAGTTACTTACCATTCCGGGACAAACAAGAGACCCAGTACTTC.

The chain is built from TRBV28 and TRBJ2-7; perhaps TRBD1 as D (6 bases). CDR1 MDHEN and CDR2 SYDVKM come from the germline V gene. The V and J ends lost 2 bases and 2 bases respectively, with 13 bases between them. The length of the CDR3 is 15 residues. CDR3: CASSLRGHSTYEQYF. The DNA for the CDR3 is TGTGCCAGCAGTTTAAGGGGACACTCTACCTACGAGCAGTACTTC. Filled out from reference TRBV28 and TRBJ2-7, the complete variable domain reads DVKVTQSSRYLVKRTGEKVFLECVQDMDHENMFWYRQDPGLGLRLIYFSYDVKMKEKGDIPEGYSVSREKKERFSLILESASTNQTSMYLCASSLRGHSTYEQYFGPGTRLTVT.

This clonotype was seen at least ten times. J is TRBJ2-3 and V is TRBV6-1; D gene unclear. The V gene's germline CDR1 is MNHNS and CDR2 SASEGT. The CDR3 extends over 11 amino acids. Trimming took 2 bases from V and 8 from J, leaving 5 bases between them. CDR3 amino acids: CASSEFGTQYF. The CDR3 nucleotides read TGTGCCAGCAGTGAATTCGGTACGCAGTATTTT.

The sample holds many counts of this clonotype. V is TRBV6-1 and J is TRBJ1-3; TRBD1 might be the D (6 bases). CDR1 and CDR2 (germline): MNHNS, SASEGT. CDR3 length: 18 residues. V lost 5 bases and J 0 bases, leaving 20 bases between the germline ends. CDR3: CASSRTATPSSSGNTIYF. CDR3 nucleotides: TGTGCCAGCAGTCGGACAGCCACCCCTTCTAGCTCTGGAAACACCATATATTTT.

A few counts support this clonotype. The chain couples TRBV12-3 or TRBV12-4 to TRBJ2-5; D might be TRBD1 or TRBD2, each matching 5 bases. Deletions cut 6 bases from V and 7 bases from J, with 15 bases between. The length of the CDR3 is 13 residues. CDR3 sequence (DNA): TGTGCCAGCAGGGGACCTCCCGACGGGACCCAGTACTTC. As protein: CASRGPPDGTQYF.

This clonotype has a handful of counts. The CDR3 DNA follows: TGTGCCATCAGTGAGCAGGGGACAGGGGGTAGCCACGAGCAGTACTTC. This translates into CAISEQGTGGSHEQYF. The chain uses TRBV10-3 and TRBJ2-7, with 11 bases lining up with TRBD1. After removal of 2 bases from V and 5 bases from J, the junction contained 8 bases not matched to a gene. This CDR3 spans 16 amino acids. The germline V gene encodes CDR1 ENHRY and CDR2 SYGVKD.

This clonotype was seen many times. The V call is TRBV7-2, the J call TRBJ1-1, with D perhaps matching TRBD1 (6 bases). Germline assignment: CDR1 SGHTA and CDR2 FQGNSA. The V and J ends lost 3 bases and 10 bases respectively, with 12 bases between them. The CDR3 has 12 amino acids. As DNA, the CDR3 is TGTGCCAGCAGCTTCGGGGGGCGCGGAGCTTTCTTT. Translated: CASSFGGRGAFF. The variable domain in full, with the rest retrieved from reference TRBV7-2 and TRBJ1-1, is GAGVSQSPSNKVTEKGKDVELRCDPISGHTALYWYRQSLGQGLEFLIYFQGNSAPDKSGLPSDRFSAERTGGSVSTLTIQRTQQEDSAVYLCASSFGGRGAFFGQGTRLTVV.

The table lists this clonotype with a few counts. The chain links TRBV6-2 or TRBV6-3 to TRBJ2-7, with 8 bases matching TRBD1. The CDR3 totals 14 residues. V lost 5 bases, J lost 2 bases, and 5 bases stayed unmatched. Per germline, CDR1 MNHEY and CDR2 SVGEGT. CDR3 in amino acids: CASSTGQVPYEQYV. CDR3 DNA: TGTGCCAGCAGTACGGGACAGGTACCCTACGAGCAGTACGTC.

This clonotype came up many times. The rearrangement links TRBV4-2 to TRBJ1-4; D ambiguous. Germline assignment: CDR1 LGHNA and CDR2 YNFKEQ. Trimming removed 2 bases from V and 0 bases from J, with 10 bases in between. The CDR3 has 16 amino acids. CDR3 sequence reads: CASSQLDGATNEKLFF. The DNA of the CDR3 is TGTGCCAGCAGCCAACTTGACGGTGCAACTAATGAAAAACTGTTTTTT.

This clonotype has a handful of counts. The chain uses TRBV20-1 and TRBJ2-1, with 9 bases matching TRBD2. This CDR3 is 16 amino acids long. CDR1 is DFQATT, CDR2 SNEGSKA, per germline (reference sequence). V shed 8 bases, J shed 7 bases, and the junction held 18 bases outside the gene matches. This chain's CDR3 is CSSEPPGLAWTNEQFF. The CDR3 bases are TGCAGTTCAGAACCCCCTGGACTAGCGTGGACAAATGAGCAGTTCTTC.

The V gene is TRBV7-2, the J gene TRBJ2-7; D unclear. Trimming took 0 bases from V and 2 from J, leaving 11 bases between them. Germline CDR1 and CDR2: SGHTA and FQGNSA. The CDR3 sequence is 15 residues long. The CDR3 protein is CASSLAITGPYEQYV. For the CDR3, the DNA is TGTGCCAGCAGCTTAGCGATCACCGGGCCCTACGAGCAGTACGTC.

This rearrangement joins TRBV28 to TRBJ1-1; a possible D gene is TRBD1 (5 bases). Germline assignment: CDR1 MDHEN and CDR2 SYDVKM. This CDR3 is 14 amino acids long. Trimming took 3 bases from V and 8 from J, leaving 16 bases between them. CDR3 nucleotide sequence: TGTGCCAGCAGTTTCTTGGTATCGGGGGACGAAGCTTTCTTT. Its translation is CASSFLVSGDEAFF. Filled out from reference TRBV28 and TRBJ1-1, the complete variable domain reads DVKVTQSSRYLVKRTGEKVFLECVQDMDHENMFWYRQDPGLGLRLIYFSYDVKMKEKGDIPEGYSVSREKKERFSLILESASTNQTSMYLCASSFLVSGDEAFFGQGTRLTVV.

This clonotype was recorded a few times. V is TRBV19 and J is TRBJ1-5; 8 nucleotides match TRBD1. V dropped 3 bases and J dropped 0; count of bases not matched to a gene: 16. Germline CDR1 is LNHDA and CDR2 is SQIVND (reference sequence). The CDR3 totals 20 residues. CDR3 bases: TGTGCCAGTAGTATCAACCCCGGGACAGGAGGGCCCCATAGCAATCAGCCCCAGCATTTT. Translation gives CASSINPGTGGPHSNQPQHF. The full variable domain, rest sourced from reference TRBV19 and TRBJ1-5, is DGGITQSPKYLFRKEGQNVTLSCEQNLNHDAMYWYRQDPGQGLRLIYYSQIVNDFQKGDIAEGYSVSREKKESFPLTVTSAQKNPTAFYLCASSINPGTGGPHSNQPQHFGDGTRLSIL.

This clonotype was detected ten times or more. This chain uses TRBV7-3 with TRBJ2-5; 11 bases map to TRBD2. The CDR3 covers 15 residues. V gave up 5 bases and J gave up 7 bases; unmatched junction bases: 9. The V gene's germline CDR1 is SGHTA and CDR2 FQGTGA. The CDR3 spells CASSTGTSGFGTQYF. DNA of the CDR3: TGTGCCAGCAGCACAGGGACTAGCGGCTTTGGGACCCAGTACTTC. Based on the CDR3 plus reference TRBV7-3 and TRBJ2-5, the full variable domain is GAGVSQTPSNKVTEKGKYVELRCDPISGHTALYWYRQSLGQGPEFLIYFQGTGAADDSGLPNDRFFAVRPEGSVSTLKIQRTERGDSAVYLCASSTGTSGFGTQYFGPGTRLLVL.

This clonotype was recorded at least ten times. The CDR3, as DNA: TGTGCCAGCAGCTTCGACGGTTCCGGGGGGGAGACCCAGTACTTC. It specifies CASSFDGSGGETQYF. The chain links TRBV7-2 to TRBJ2-5, with 7 bases lining up with TRBD2. The CDR3 spans 15 residues. Germline trimming cut 3 bases from V and 5 bases from J; bases unmatched to any gene: 9. Looked up from germline, CDR1 is SGHTA and CDR2 is FQGNSA.

A few counts support this clonotype. J is TRBJ2-5 and V is TRBV28; 9 nucleotides match TRBD1. Germline assignment: CDR1 MDHEN and CDR2 SYDVKM. The length of the CDR3 is 17 residues. V shed 2 bases and J 9 bases; nucleotides not matched to a gene: 16. The CDR3 DNA reads as TGTGCCAGCAGTTTACCCCTGCAGGGACAGGGTTTGTTCGCCCAGTACTTC. This gives the protein CASSLPLQGQGLFAQYF.